This passage covers 4 T cell receptor beta chains from one sample sequenced in a study of blood T cells in healthy people across ages. Together with a sample-barcoded 5' primer, a J-beta primer mix was included in a second PCR lasting about 6 to 11 cycles. TCRdb called the 5' RACE reads again in MiXCR, with one record for every CDR3 protein. The sample includes 850,000 to 1,100,000 distinct CDR3 sequences, around two fifths of them seen just once. The sequenced sample consisted of blood. These receptors were obtained from a man between 18 and 29 years old in good health.

This clonotype was detected a few times. This chain links TRBV7-2 with TRBJ2-7, with a possible D match to TRBD2 (6 bases). Trimming removed 5 bases from V and 0 bases from J, with 14 bases in between. CDR1 and CDR2 from the germline V gene are SGHTA and FQGNSA. CDR3 length: 15 residues. In DNA, the CDR3 is TGTGCCAGCAGCCCTGATAGCGGTCGCTCCTACGAGCAGTACTTC. It translates to CASSPDSGRSYEQYF. Combining the CDR3 with reference TRBV7-2 and TRBJ2-7 gives the whole variable domain GAGVSQSPSNKVTEKGKDVELRCDPISGHTALYWYRQSLGQGLEFLIYFQGNSAPDKSGLPSDRFSAERTGGSVSTLTIQRTQQEDSAVYLCASSPDSGRSYEQYFGPGTRLTVT.

This clonotype has only a few counts. The chain couples TRBV7-2 to TRBJ2-3, with unresolved D. The V end lost 5 bases, the J end lost 6 bases, and 18 bases lay between the germline ends. The CDR3 has 15 amino acids. Germline CDR1 and CDR2: SGHTA and FQGNSA. The CDR3 DNA reads as TGTGCCAGCAGCACGTCCGACTTTCCTCCTGATACGCAGTATTTT. Encoded protein: CASSTSDFPPDTQYF. Based on the CDR3 plus reference TRBV7-2 and TRBJ2-3, the full variable domain is GAGVSQSPSNKVTEKGKDVELRCDPISGHTALYWYRQSLGQGLEFLIYFQGNSAPDKSGLPSDRFSAERTGGSVSTLTIQRTQQEDSAVYLCASSTSDFPPDTQYFGPGTRLTVL.

A remark on this clonotype: A much larger clone sits a single nucleotide away, making a read error possible. The J gene is TRBJ2-7, the V gene TRBV29-1; D is uncertain. CDR1 and CDR2 from the germline V gene are SQVTM and ANQGSEA. CDR3 length: 15 residues. The CDR3 here is CSVEEDGELHYEQHF. The CDR3 region has the DNA TGCAGCGTTGAAGAGGACGGAGAACTTCACTACGAGCAGCACTTC.

This clonotype was counted a few times. CDR3 sequence (DNA): TGTGCCTGGAGTTTCGCGGGGCGTGAAGCTTTCTTT. It translates to CAWSFAGREAFF. The V gene is TRBV30, the J gene TRBJ1-1; D possibly corresponds to TRBD1 (5 bases). V lost 2 bases and J 7 bases, leaving 11 bases between the germline ends. Per germline, CDR1 GTSNPN and CDR2 SVGIG (reference sequence). CDR3 length: 12 residues.